This T cell receptor beta chain originates from a study of blood T cell repertoires in COVID-19. Overall study context: The analysed material was cDNA or gDNA that came from T cells, B-cell-depleted T cells, or PBMCs.

Using immunoSEQ multiplex PCR, the repertoire was profiled, and TCRdb retains in-frame clones only, with some absent. This sample yields approximately 160,000 clones, of which around 86% are seen a single time; 10% to 15% belongs to the top ten. CDR1 is SGHTA, CDR2 FQGNSA, per germline. This CDR3 spans 15 amino acids. Trimming shortened V by 5 bases and J by 0 bases, and 13 bases separated the two germline ends. Material: peripheral blood. This receptor was taken from a man between 65 and 79 years old who had recovered from COVID-19. The rearrangement uses TRBV7-2 and TRBJ1-1; TRBD1 is a possible D gene (5 bases). CDR3 in amino acids: CASSPQGGMNTEAFF. The CDR3 DNA is TGTGCCAGCAGCCCCCAGGGCGGGATGAACACTGAAGCTTTCTTT. The whole variable domain, remainder taken from reference TRBV7-2 and TRBJ1-1, is GAGVSQSPSNKVTEKGKDVELRCDPISGHTALYWYRQSLGQGLEFLIYFQGNSAPDKSGLPSDRFSAERTGGSVSTLTIQRTQQEDSAVYLCASSPQGGMNTEAFFGQGTRLTVV.